Here is one T cell receptor beta chain with its context. Sequencing used immunoSEQ multiplex PCR; TCRdb keeps in-frame clones, though not all of them. The sample shows roughly 150,000 clones, about 93% of them seen only once. This entry comes from a study of control samples from healthy donors and cancer patients. V was pared by 0 bases and J by 6 bases, with 4 bases of the junction left unmatched. Looked up from germline, CDR1 is MGHDK and CDR2 is SYGVNS. The CDR3 runs to 17 residues. The sequenced sample was blood. The sequence came from a woman between 25 and 40 years old in good health. The J gene is TRBJ2-2, the V gene TRBV25-1; 13 nucleotides match TRBD2. The CDR3 here is CASSEYRTSGSAGELFF. The CDR3 nucleotides are TGTGCCAGCAGTGAATATAGGACTAGCGGGAGTGCCGGGGAGCTGTTTTTT. Variable domain in full (rest from reference TRBV25-1 and TRBJ2-2): EADIYQTPRYLVIGTGKKITLECSQTMGHDKMYWYQQDPGMELHLIHYSYGVNSTEKGDLSSESTVSRIRTEHFPLTLESARPSHTSQYLCASSEYRTSGSAGELFFGEGSRLTVL.